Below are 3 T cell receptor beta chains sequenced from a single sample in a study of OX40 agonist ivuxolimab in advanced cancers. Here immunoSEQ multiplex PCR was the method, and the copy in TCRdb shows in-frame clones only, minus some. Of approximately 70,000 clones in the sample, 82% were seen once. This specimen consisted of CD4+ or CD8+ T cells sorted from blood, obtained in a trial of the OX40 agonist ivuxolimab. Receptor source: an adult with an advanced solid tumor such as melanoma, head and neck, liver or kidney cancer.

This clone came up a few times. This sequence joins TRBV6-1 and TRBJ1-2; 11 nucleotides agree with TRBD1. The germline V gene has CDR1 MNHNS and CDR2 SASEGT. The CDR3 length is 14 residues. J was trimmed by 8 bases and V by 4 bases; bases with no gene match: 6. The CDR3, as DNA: TGTGCCAGCAGTGCCCGGGACAGGGGGTCCGGCTACACCTTC. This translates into CASSARDRGSGYTF.

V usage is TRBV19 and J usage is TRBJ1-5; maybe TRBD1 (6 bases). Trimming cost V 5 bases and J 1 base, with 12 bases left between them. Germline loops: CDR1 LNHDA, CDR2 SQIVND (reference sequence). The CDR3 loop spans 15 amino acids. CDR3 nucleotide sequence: TGTGCCAGTAGTCCAGGACAGCGAAGCAATCAGCCCCAGCATTTT. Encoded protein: CASSPGQRSNQPQHF. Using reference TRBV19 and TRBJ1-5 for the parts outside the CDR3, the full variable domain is DGGITQSPKYLFRKEGQNVTLSCEQNLNHDAMYWYRQDPGQGLRLIYYSQIVNDFQKGDIAEGYSVSREKKESFPLTVTSAQKNPTAFYLCASSPGQRSNQPQHFGDGTRLSIL.

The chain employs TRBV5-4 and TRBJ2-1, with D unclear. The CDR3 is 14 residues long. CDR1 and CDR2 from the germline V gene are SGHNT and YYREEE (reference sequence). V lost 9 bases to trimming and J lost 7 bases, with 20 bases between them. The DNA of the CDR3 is TGTGCCACTACCTTGCCACAGTTCGGGAATGAGCAGTTCTTC. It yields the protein CATTLPQFGNEQFF.